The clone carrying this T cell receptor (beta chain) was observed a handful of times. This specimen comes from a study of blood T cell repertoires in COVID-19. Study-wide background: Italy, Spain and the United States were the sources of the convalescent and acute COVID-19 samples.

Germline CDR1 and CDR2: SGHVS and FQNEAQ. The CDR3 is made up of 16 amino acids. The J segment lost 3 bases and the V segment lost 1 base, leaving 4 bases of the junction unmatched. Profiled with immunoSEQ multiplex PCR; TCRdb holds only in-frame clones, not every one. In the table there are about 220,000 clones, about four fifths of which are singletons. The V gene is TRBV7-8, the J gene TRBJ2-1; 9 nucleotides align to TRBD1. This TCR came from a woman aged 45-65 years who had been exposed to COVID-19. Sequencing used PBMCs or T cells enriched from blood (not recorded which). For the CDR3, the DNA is TGTGCCAGCAGCTTAGGGACAGGGGTCATCTACAATGAGCAGTTCTTC. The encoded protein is CASSLGTGVIYNEQFF.